The entry below describes one TCR beta chain. The target antigen is unknown. The sample belongs to a study of spatial heterogeneity in lung cancer. Background on the study: Beta-chain sequences were consistently detected more often than alpha-chain sequences. Points from the study as a whole: There were more appearances of ubiquitous expanded tumor TCRs in blood at resection than at follow-up.

Indicated time point: sample taken at primary tumor resection. Tumor, nontumor lung or frozen PBMC supplied whole RNA that was sequenced unsorted. Samples came from 72 TRACERx patients with untreated early-stage lung cancer. Each CDR3 protein is one row after TCRdb ran MiXCR on the 5' RACE reads. This sample has 30,000 to 50,000 distinct CDR3 sequences; around 5.8% occur once, and the top ten carry around 10%. The clonotype comes from a male donor with early-stage non-small cell lung cancer. Sequences were derived from PBMCs, sampled at surgery.

CDR3 nucleotides: TGTGCCAGCAGCCAAGATCAAAGGACCTCCTACGAGCAGTACTTC. Translation gives CASSQDQRTSYEQYF. This chain links TRBV3-1 with TRBJ2-7; D remains unclear. There are 15 residues in the CDR3. The V end was cut by 0 bases, the J end by 0 bases, with 9 bases between. Germline CDR1 and CDR2: LGHDT and YNNKEL (reference sequence).